One and the same sample provided the 27 T cell receptor beta chains below, sequenced in a study of shared clonotypes between healthy human individuals. Clones were read by immunoSEQ multiplex PCR, and TCRdb kept only the in-frame ones, dropping some. In the table there are approximately 2.4 million clones, 90% to 96% of which are singletons. Sequenced sample: naive CD4+ T cells sorted from blood. Regarding subset: CD45RA+ positively selected. These receptor sequences come from a man aged 18 to 30 in good health.

The chain is built from TRBV5-1 and TRBJ2-2; the match to TRBD1 covers 9 bases. Per germline, CDR1 SGHRS and CDR2 YFSETQ. The CDR3 loop spans 15 amino acids. V was clipped by 4 bases and J by 7 bases; unmatched bases: 8. The CDR3 DNA sequence: TGCGCCAGCAGCGGAACGGGACAGGGTGGCGGGGAGCTGTTTTTT. Its protein is CASSGTGQGGGELFF.

For this clone: The sample holds other DNA sequences that translate to the same CDR3. V and J are TRBV28 and TRBJ2-1, with 7 bases that match TRBD1. V lost 5 bases, J lost 3 bases, and 4 bases stayed unmatched. The CDR3 is made up of 14 amino acids. The germline CDR1 and CDR2 sequences are MDHEN and SYDVKM. CDR3 coding DNA: TGTGCCAGCAGTCTGACAGGGAACTACAATGAGCAGTTCTTC. Protein: CASSLTGNYNEQFF.

The rearrangement joins TRBV7-9 to TRBJ2-5; 9 nucleotides agree with TRBD2. The ends lost 2 bases at V and 2 bases at J; junction bases unmatched: 6. Germline values: CDR1 SEHNR, CDR2 FQNEAQ (reference sequence). CDR3 size: 16 residues. The CDR3 loop reads CASSLLASGNQETQYF. As DNA, the CDR3 is TGTGCCAGCAGCTTACTGGCTAGCGGGAATCAAGAGACCCAGTACTTC.

The J gene is TRBJ2-7, the V gene TRBV5-3, with TRBD1 identical over 10 bases. TRBV5-3 is an open reading frame, and its role is uncertain. Germline trimming cut 3 bases from V and 6 bases from J; bases unmatched to any gene: 9. The CDR3 loop spans 15 amino acids. CDR3 DNA sequence: TGTGCCAGAAGCTCCCCCGGGACAGGGGCTTCCGAGCAGTACTTC. Protein product: CARSSPGTGASEQYF.

This rearrangement joins TRBV18 to TRBJ1-3; D gene unclear. The CDR3 runs to 15 residues. The germline V gene has CDR1 KGHSH and CDR2 LQKENI. With 0 bases removed from V and 2 bases from J, the gap between germline ends came to 8 bases. The CDR3: CASSPPQTAGNTIYF. The DNA of the CDR3 is TGTGCCAGCTCACCACCGCAGACGGCTGGAAACACCATATATTTT.

This clone occurred once. The sample contains more than one DNA sequence encoding this CDR3. The rearrangement uses TRBV19 and TRBJ2-7; 8 positions match TRBD1. Germline trimming cut 3 bases from V and 0 bases from J; bases unmatched to any gene: 1. Looked up from germline, CDR1 is LNHDA and CDR2 is SQIVND (reference sequence). This CDR3 spans 14 amino acids. The CDR3 coding sequence is TGTGCCAGTAGTATTGGACAGGGCTCCTACGAGCAGTACTTC. Translating it yields CASSIGQGSYEQYF.

About this clone itself: Other DNA variants within this sample encode the same CDR3. The V and J genes are TRBV2 and TRBJ2-3; 8 bases are a match to TRBD1. CDR1 SNHLY and CDR2 FYNNEI come from the germline V gene. V lost 8 bases, J lost 3 bases, and 4 bases stayed unmatched. The CDR3 length is 13 residues. The CDR3 coding sequence is TGTGCCAGCCGCAGGGGGCCTACAGATACGCAGTATTTT. Translation gives CASRRGPTDTQYF.

This chain uses TRBV19 with TRBJ2-3, with TRBD2 matching 10 bases. This CDR3 has 15 amino acids. The J segment lost 3 bases and the V segment lost 6 bases, leaving 6 bases of the junction unmatched. Germline CDR1 reads LNHDA; CDR2 reads SQIVND (reference sequence). The CDR3 coding sequence is TGTGCCAGTAGGGACCAAGCGGGAGGGACAGATACGCAGTATTTT. Protein: CASRDQAGGTDTQYF. Complete variable domain (other parts from reference TRBV19 and TRBJ2-3): DGGITQSPKYLFRKEGQNVTLSCEQNLNHDAMYWYRQDPGQGLRLIYYSQIVNDFQKGDIAEGYSVSREKKESFPLTVTSAQKNPTAFYLCASRDQAGGTDTQYFGPGTRLTVL.

The genes are TRBV5-4 and TRBJ2-2; 10 positions agree with TRBD2. The germline CDR1 and CDR2 sequences are SGHNT and YYREEE (reference sequence). The CDR3 is made up of 18 amino acids. With V trimmed by 4 bases and J by 3 bases, 12 bases remained unmatched. CDR3 sequence (DNA): TGTGCCAGCAGCACCGGGACTAGCGCGGTTGGGGACACCGGGGAGCTGTTTTTT. Its protein is CASSTGTSAVGDTGELFF. Full variable domain (outside the CDR3, taken from reference TRBV5-4 and TRBJ2-2): ETGVTQSPTHLIKTRGQQVTLRCSSQSGHNTVSWYQQALGQGPQFIFQYYREEENGRGNFPPRFSGLQFPNYSSELNVNALELDDSALYLCASSTGTSAVGDTGELFFGEGSRLTVL.

The rearrangement uses TRBV27 and TRBJ1-5; D uncertain. Germline CDR1 and CDR2: MNHEY and SMNVEV (reference sequence). V lost 0 bases to trimming and J lost 1 base, with 10 bases between them. The CDR3 is 16 amino acids. In DNA, the CDR3 is TGTGCCAGCAGTTTATCGGCGGCGGCCAGCAATCAGCCCCAGCATTTT. It is translated as CASSLSAAASNQPQHF.

The chain combines TRBV11-2 with TRBJ2-1, with 7 bases matching TRBD1. The CDR3 runs 14 residues. Germline V gene sequence: CDR1 SGHAT, CDR2 FQNNGV. With 4 bases clipped from V and 9 bases from J, the junction kept 9 bases outside the gene matches. The CDR3 DNA reads TGTGCCAGCAGCTCAGGGGGTTTGGGGTTTGAGCAGTTCTTC. Translating it yields CASSSGGLGFEQFF.

This clone was observed a handful of times. CDR3 residues: CAIGGGFNSPLHF. CDR3 DNA: TGTGCCATTGGAGGCGGCTTTAATTCACCCCTCCACTTT. The chain links TRBV10-3 to TRBJ1-6; no definite D call. V was shortened by 9 bases and J by 6 bases, with 12 bases between the two germline ends. The CDR3 is 13 residues long. Germline CDR1 and CDR2: ENHRY and SYGVKD.

The CDR3 reads CASSLDASGKRNEQFF. The CDR3 region has the DNA TGCGCCAGCAGCTTGGACGCTAGCGGGAAACGCAATGAGCAGTTCTTC. This chain links TRBV5-1 with TRBJ2-1, with 9 nucleotides matching TRBD2. Losses at the gene ends were 0 bases for V and 6 bases for J; bases not matched to a gene: 7. CDR3 length equals 16 residues. CDR1 is SGHRS and CDR2 is YFSETQ in the germline V gene.

V usage is TRBV6-1 and J usage is TRBJ2-3, with 11 positions matching TRBD2. The CDR3 is 16 amino acids. Per the germline V gene, CDR1 is MNHNS and CDR2 is SASEGT. With V trimmed by 0 bases and J by 5 bases, 4 bases remained unmatched. Here the CDR3 DNA reads TGTGCCAGCAGTGAAGCGTTCCTAGCGGGAGGAGATACGCAGTATTTT. The encoded protein is CASSEAFLAGGDTQYF.

This rearrangement joins TRBV2 to TRBJ2-7; D could derive from TRBD1 or TRBD2 (5 bases each). Germline assignment: CDR1 SNHLY and CDR2 FYNNEI. This CDR3 is 14 amino acids long. Trimming cost V 6 bases and J 7 bases, with 19 bases left between them. CDR3 amino acids: CASSRDEGLEEQYF. The CDR3 DNA is TGTGCCAGCAGCCGGGACGAGGGGCTGGAGGAGCAGTACTTC.

This chain joins TRBV10-3 and TRBJ1-1; D is unresolved. CDR1 and CDR2 from the germline V gene are ENHRY and SYGVKD. The CDR3 is made up of 13 amino acids. V was pared by 6 bases and J by 1 base, with 9 bases between. In nucleotides, the CDR3 is TGTGCCATCAGCGTAGCCCCGAACACTGAAGCTTTCTTT. This gives the protein CAISVAPNTEAFF.

The chain combines TRBV5-3 with TRBJ2-1; TRBD1 might be the D (6 bases). TRBV5-3 is filed as an ORF, its function uncertain. Deletions cut 1 base from V and 8 bases from J, with 13 bases between. The CDR3 covers 14 residues. As DNA, the CDR3 is TGTGCCAGAAGCTTGTACAGGGCTATCGATGAGCAGTTCTTC. Translating it yields CARSLYRAIDEQFF.

The V gene is TRBV30, the J gene TRBJ2-2; possibly TRBD1 for D (6 bases). Germline CDR1 and CDR2: GTSNPN and SVGIG (reference sequence). The CDR3 totals 16 residues. V was trimmed by 4 bases and J by 9 bases, leaving 24 bases between them. The CDR3 coding sequence is TGTGCCTGGACCCCTTGGGGGACAAAGGGACCCCGGGAGCTGTTTTTT. It yields the protein CAWTPWGTKGPRELFF.

The chain recombines TRBV5-1 with TRBJ2-3; 9 bases align to TRBD2. Germline CDR1 reads SGHRS; CDR2 reads YFSETQ. This CDR3 spans 18 amino acids. The J segment lost 3 bases and the V segment lost 4 bases, leaving 15 bases of the junction unmatched. CDR3 region: CASSPWVLKRGDTDTQYF. The CDR3 region has the DNA TGCGCCAGCAGCCCATGGGTTCTCAAGCGGGGGGATACAGATACGCAGTATTTT.

This rearrangement joins TRBV23-1 to TRBJ2-2; 7 nucleotides match TRBD1. TRBV23-1 is given ORF status, its function remaining uncertain. J lost 0 bases, V lost 0 bases, and 7 bases had no gene match. The CDR3 consists of 18 residues. As DNA, the CDR3 is TGCGCCAGCAGTCAATCCTATAGGCAGGGGGCGAACACCGGGGAGCTGTTTTTT. This sequence encodes CASSQSYRQGANTGELFF.

This clone is a singleton in its sample. The genes are TRBV5-1 and TRBJ2-7, with no clear D. Germline loops: CDR1 SGHRS, CDR2 YFSETQ. The CDR3 runs 14 residues. V was clipped by 5 bases and J by 2 bases, with 14 bases between them. The CDR3 DNA reads TGCGCCAGCAGGGTATCGCCGAGCACCTACGAGCAGTACTTC. It codes for CASRVSPSTYEQYF.

V is TRBV9 and J is TRBJ2-7, with 7 bases lining up with TRBD2. Germline CDR1 is SGDLS and CDR2 is YYNGEE. This CDR3 contains 19 residues. V lost 4 bases and J lost 4; bases outside the gene matches: 23. In DNA form, the CDR3 reads TGTGCCAGCAGCCCACGGGCCGGGACTACATCGATCACTGCGTACGAGCAGTACTTC. Amino acid sequence: CASSPRAGTTSITAYEQYF.

This chain joins TRBV28 and TRBJ2-3, with D perhaps TRBD1 (6 bases). Trimming pared 4 bases from V and 2 bases from J, leaving 10 bases between. Germline V gene lookup returns CDR1 MDHEN and CDR2 SYDVKM. This CDR3 has 14 amino acids. The CDR3 protein is CASSSQGNTDTQYF. Here the CDR3 DNA reads TGTGCCAGCAGTTCCCAGGGGAACACAGATACGCAGTATTTT.

As concerns this clone: The junction differs from germline at one of its ends, possibly a read error. The CDR3 DNA follows: TGTGCCAGCAGCCGACCGCCTAGCGCTGGTTACGTGCAGTACTTC. Amino acid sequence: CASSRPPSAGYVQYF. The chain links TRBV7-3 to TRBJ2-7; the D gene is possibly TRBD2 (6 bases). The CDR3 covers 15 residues. The germline CDR1 and CDR2 sequences are SGHTA and FQGTGA. The full variable domain, completed using reference TRBV7-3 and TRBJ2-7, is GAGVSQTPSNKVTEKGKYVELRCDPISGHTALYWYRQSLGQGPEFLIYFQGTGAADDSGLPNDRFFAVRPEGSVSTLKIQRTERGDSAVYLCASSRPPSAGYVQYFGPGTRLTVT.

The rearrangement uses TRBV30 and TRBJ2-6; D might be TRBD1 or TRBD2, each matching 5 bases. Trimming removed 0 bases from V and 0 bases from J, with 15 bases in between. CDR3 size: 18 residues. CDR1 and CDR2 (germline): GTSNPN, SVGIG (reference sequence). The CDR3 nucleotides read TGTGCCTGGAGTGTAAGAGGGGCTGGGAGCTCTGGGGCCAACGTCCTGACTTTC. Protein product: CAWSVRGAGSSGANVLTF.

This chain joins TRBV5-1 and TRBJ2-5; D gene uncertain. The CDR3 contains 14 residues. Trimming pared 0 bases from V and 0 bases from J, leaving 6 bases between. Germline CDR1 SGHRS, CDR2 YFSETQ. Here the CDR3 DNA reads TGCGCCAGCAGCTTGGACTGGAACCAAGAGACCCAGTACTTC. This gives the protein CASSLDWNQETQYF.

This chain joins TRBV10-3 and TRBJ1-1; D may be TRBD1 (6 bases). Trimming removed 6 bases from V and 1 base from J, with 15 bases in between. Germline V gene lookup returns CDR1 ENHRY and CDR2 SYGVKD. The CDR3 length is 15 residues. CDR3 coding DNA: TGTGCCATCAGAAGATCAGGGGTAGAGAACACTGAAGCTTTCTTT. Amino acids: CAIRRSGVENTEAFF.